This T cell receptor beta chain came from a study of T cell responses to AZD1222 COVID-19 vaccine (dated by TCRdb to the early 2020s). In terms of the full investigation: TCR sequencing covered approximately 230 trial participants: around 210 given two doses of AZD1222 and 26 given two doses of MenACWY control vaccine. Trial participants were enrolled by age into 18-55, 56-69 and 70-plus year subgroups, with around 140, 26 and 57 TCR-sequenced participants respectively. What the research found in general, with its limitations: The 56-69-year group was small, and its depth increase did not reach significance, likely because of low power. Epitopes outside the regions mutated in the B.1.351 and B.1.1.7 variants were reportedly recognized by nearly half of the unique spike-specific TCRs. After two AZD1222 doses, spike-specific TCR breadth and depth were significantly higher than at day 0 and than in MenACWY recipients. Participants were mostly white British and included more females than males, and it was suggested by the authors that clonal diversity may have been underestimated. Because no day 14 peak-response samples were available, repertoires were characterized only after the peak T cell response. CD4 TCRs associated with the vaccine covered the entire spike protein, and the dominant responses were in regions 160-218 and 743-854. Conclusions about previously exposed vaccinees are limited, since just 5 to 7 AZD1222 recipients were seropositive for SARS-CoV-2 at baseline.

Points on this clone: Its target antigen remains unknown. No much larger clone exists at a distance of one base, and base qualities are not known.

The sample's time point label, decoded: about 28 days (+/-7) after the second vaccine dose. AZD1222 recipients given second doses at about 4 weeks or at about 12 weeks were pooled, since spike-specific TCR depth and breadth were not found to differ between the two schedules. Samples from vaccinated people were obtained from the UK trials COV001 and COV002, which included a single-blind randomized controlled phase 2/3 trial of AZD1222 (ChAdOx1 nCoV-19) in healthy adults. Trial participant PBMC samples were collected at day 0 and day 28 after the second dose for TCRbeta chain sequencing. The CDR3 regions of human TCRbeta chains were subjected to immunosequencing. In the paper's pipeline: TCRs in the repertoires were matched against a reference library of SARS-CoV-2-specific TCRs that had been generated with the MIRA antigen-specificity platform. Breadth meant the fraction of unique TCRs that were SARS-CoV-2-associated, whereas depth meant the fraction of total T cells that were SARS-CoV-2-associated. Using the MIRA data, every spike-specific TCR was mapped to the spike region that the TCR reacted to and assigned to either a CD4 or a CD8 class. Log10-transformed breadth and depth values were compared by one-way ANOVA with Sidak's multiple comparisons tests. TCRdb mirrors the immuneACCESS table, restricted to in-frame sequences. Some clones are absent from its copies; in checked studies, under half trace to an unresolved V gene, and the reason for the others is unknown. The V and J calls and clone size are taken from that table; D and trimming were inferred from the DNA. Counted in this sample were about 180,000 clones; around nine tenths of them appeared once. The ten top clones hold 11% of the sample.

From cysteine to phenylalanine, the CDR3 is 14 amino acids long. The kept DNA is CDR3 alone, 42 bases in frame from the first base. CDR1 and CDR2 are drawn from the germline V gene: SGDLS, YYNGEE. The V and J ends are trimmed by 3 bases and 0 bases, leaving 9 bases between them. The sequencing here drew on peripheral blood, taken 28 days after the second AZD1222 dose. This receptor was obtained from an adult who received the AZD1222 COVID-19 vaccine. The chain is made from TRBV9 and TRBJ1-2; matching of 5 bases hints at TRBD1 as the D gene. The nucleotide sequence is TGTGCCAGCAGCGGGGGCCCAGCTAACTATGGCTACACCTTC. Protein translation: CASSGGPANYGYTF.